The TCR beta chain under discussion was sequenced for a study of blood T cell repertoires in COVID-19. Across the study: The origin of the acute and convalescent COVID-19 samples was the United States, Italy and Spain. T cells, B-cell-depleted T cells, or PBMCs provided the cDNA or gDNA that served as material.

Germline V CDR1 and CDR2: LGHNA, YSLEER. V lost 0 bases to trimming and J lost 9 bases, with 20 bases between them. There are 17 residues in the CDR3. In the study's own analysis: Amplification from reference gene primers served as the basis for estimated nucleated cell counts. The protocol was immunoSEQ multiplex PCR, while the TCRdb copy is restricted to in-frame clones and leaves out a portion. V and J calls and clone size are copied from that table; D and trimming were computed from the DNA. The table records 70,000 to 85,000 clones, approximately 82% of them present only once. The receptor comes from a man in his 60s with acute or convalescent COVID-19. The chain recombines TRBV4-3 with TRBJ1-4; possible D gene TRBD1, 5 bases. Sequencing was performed on peripheral blood. The CDR3, as DNA: TGCGCCAGCAGCCAAGAGATAGGGGCGGCGGAGATTCAAAAACTGTTTTTT. Translated: CASSQEIGAAEIQKLFF.